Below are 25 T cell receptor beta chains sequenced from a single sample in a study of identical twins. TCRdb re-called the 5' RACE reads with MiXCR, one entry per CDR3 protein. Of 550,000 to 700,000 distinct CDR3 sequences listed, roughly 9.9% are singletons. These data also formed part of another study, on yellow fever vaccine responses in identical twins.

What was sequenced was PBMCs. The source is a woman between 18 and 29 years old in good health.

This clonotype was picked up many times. The CDR3 DNA reads as TGTGCCACCAGTGATTTGGACCGAAATGAGCAGTTCTTC. Its protein product is CATSDLDRNEQFF. The chain is built from TRBV24-1 and TRBJ2-1, with D uncertain. This CDR3 is 13 amino acids long. V was trimmed by 0 bases and J by 7 bases, leaving 6 bases between them. Germline values: CDR1 KGHDR, CDR2 SFDVKD.

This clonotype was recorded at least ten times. The CDR3 DNA follows: TGCAGCGTTCTTAGGGGGCAACAAGAGACCCAGTACTTC. Translation gives CSVLRGQQETQYF. The chain has TRBV29-1 and TRBJ2-5; TRBD1 matches 7 bases. Germline CDR1 is SQVTM and CDR2 is ANQGSEA. Losses at the gene ends were 5 bases for V and 2 bases for J; bases not matched to a gene: 5. The length of the CDR3 is 13 residues.

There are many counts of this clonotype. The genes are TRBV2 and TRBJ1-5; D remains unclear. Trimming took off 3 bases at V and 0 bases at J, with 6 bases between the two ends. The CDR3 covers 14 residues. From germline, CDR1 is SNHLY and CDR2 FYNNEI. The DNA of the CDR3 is TGTGCCAGCAGTGAGTTGTATAGCAATCAGCCCCAGCATTTT. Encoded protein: CASSELYSNQPQHF.

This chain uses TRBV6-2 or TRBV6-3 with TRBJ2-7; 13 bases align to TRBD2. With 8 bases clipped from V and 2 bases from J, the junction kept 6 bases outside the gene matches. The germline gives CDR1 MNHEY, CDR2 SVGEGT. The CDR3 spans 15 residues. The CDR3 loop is CASRLAGGPTYEQYF. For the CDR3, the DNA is TGTGCCAGCCGACTAGCGGGAGGCCCCACCTACGAGCAGTACTTC.

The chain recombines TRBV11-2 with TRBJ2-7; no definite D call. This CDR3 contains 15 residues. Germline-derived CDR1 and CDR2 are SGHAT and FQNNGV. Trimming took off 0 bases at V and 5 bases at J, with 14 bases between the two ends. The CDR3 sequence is CASSLDQMGRNEQYF. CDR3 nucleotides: TGTGCCAGCAGCTTAGATCAAATGGGAAGGAACGAGCAGTACTTC.

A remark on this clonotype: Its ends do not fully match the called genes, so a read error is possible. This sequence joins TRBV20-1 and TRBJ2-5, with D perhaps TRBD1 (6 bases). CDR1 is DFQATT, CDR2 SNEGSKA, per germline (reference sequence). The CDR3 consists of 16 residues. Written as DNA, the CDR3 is TGCTGTGCTGATTCTTTGACCGGGACACTCCAAGAGACCCAGTACTTC. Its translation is CCADSLTGTLQETQYF.

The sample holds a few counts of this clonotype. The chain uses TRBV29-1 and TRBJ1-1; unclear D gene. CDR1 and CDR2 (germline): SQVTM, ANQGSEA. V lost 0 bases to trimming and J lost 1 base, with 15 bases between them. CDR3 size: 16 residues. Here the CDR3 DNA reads TGCAGCGTTGAAGATCAAGGAAAGGGTTCGAACACTGAAGCTTTCTTT. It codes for CSVEDQGKGSNTEAFF.

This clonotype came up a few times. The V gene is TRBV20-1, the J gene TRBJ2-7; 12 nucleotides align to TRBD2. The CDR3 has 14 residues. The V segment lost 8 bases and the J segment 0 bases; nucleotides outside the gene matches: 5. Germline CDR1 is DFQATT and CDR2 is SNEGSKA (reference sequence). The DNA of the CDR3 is TGCAGTCCGCTGGGACTAGCGGGCTCCTACGAGCAGTACTTC. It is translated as CSPLGLAGSYEQYF.

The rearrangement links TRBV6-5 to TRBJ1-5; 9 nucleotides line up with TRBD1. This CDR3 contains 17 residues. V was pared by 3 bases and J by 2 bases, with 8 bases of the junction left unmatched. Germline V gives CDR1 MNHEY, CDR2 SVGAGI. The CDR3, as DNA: TGTGCCAGCAGTTATACGGGACAGGGACTACGCAATCAGCCCCAGCATTTT. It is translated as CASSYTGQGLRNQPQHF.

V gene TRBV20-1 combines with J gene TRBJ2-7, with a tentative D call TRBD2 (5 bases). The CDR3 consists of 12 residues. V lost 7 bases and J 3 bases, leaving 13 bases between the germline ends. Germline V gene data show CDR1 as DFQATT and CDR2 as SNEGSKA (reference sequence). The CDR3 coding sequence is TGCAGTGTCCCTAGACGGGGCTACGAGCAGTACTTC. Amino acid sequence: CSVPRRGYEQYF.

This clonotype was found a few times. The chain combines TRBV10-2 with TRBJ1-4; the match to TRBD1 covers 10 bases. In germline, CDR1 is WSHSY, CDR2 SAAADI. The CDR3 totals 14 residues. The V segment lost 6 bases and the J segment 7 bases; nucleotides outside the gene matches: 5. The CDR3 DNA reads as TGCGCCAGCAGGCCGGGACAGGGGATTGAAAAACTGTTTTTT. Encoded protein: CASRPGQGIEKLFF.

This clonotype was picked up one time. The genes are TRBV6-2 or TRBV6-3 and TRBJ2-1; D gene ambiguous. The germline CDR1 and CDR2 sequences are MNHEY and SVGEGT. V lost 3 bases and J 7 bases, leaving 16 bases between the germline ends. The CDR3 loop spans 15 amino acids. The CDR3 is CASSYLTQPPNEQFF. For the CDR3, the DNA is TGTGCCAGCAGTTATCTGACCCAACCCCCAAATGAGCAGTTCTTC.

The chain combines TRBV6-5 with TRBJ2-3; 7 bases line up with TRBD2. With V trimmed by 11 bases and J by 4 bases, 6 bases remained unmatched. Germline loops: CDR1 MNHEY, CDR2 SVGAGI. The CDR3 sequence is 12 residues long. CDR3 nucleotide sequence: TGTGCCTCTCGGGAGGCCCCAGATACGCAGTATTTT. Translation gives CASREAPDTQYF.

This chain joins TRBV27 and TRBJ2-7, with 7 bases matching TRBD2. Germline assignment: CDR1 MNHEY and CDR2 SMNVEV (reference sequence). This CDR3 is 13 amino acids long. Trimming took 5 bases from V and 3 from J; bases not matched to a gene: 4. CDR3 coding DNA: TGTGCCAGCAGTCAGGAGCGGGGCTACGAGCAGTACTTC. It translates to CASSQERGYEQYF.

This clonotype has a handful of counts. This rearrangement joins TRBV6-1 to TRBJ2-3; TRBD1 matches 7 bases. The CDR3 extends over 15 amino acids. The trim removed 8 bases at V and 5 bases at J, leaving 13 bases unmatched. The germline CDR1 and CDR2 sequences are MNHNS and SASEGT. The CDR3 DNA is TGTGCCAGCGGGGAAAGACAGGGTACGATAGATACGCAGTATTTT. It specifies CASGERQGTIDTQYF.

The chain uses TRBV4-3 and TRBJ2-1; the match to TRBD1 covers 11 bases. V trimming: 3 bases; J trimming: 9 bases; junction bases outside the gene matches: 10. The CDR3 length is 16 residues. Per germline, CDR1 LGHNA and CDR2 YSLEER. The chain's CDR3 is CASSQDRDRGGGEQFF. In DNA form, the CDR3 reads TGCGCCAGCAGCCAGGACCGGGACAGGGGGGGCGGTGAGCAGTTCTTC.

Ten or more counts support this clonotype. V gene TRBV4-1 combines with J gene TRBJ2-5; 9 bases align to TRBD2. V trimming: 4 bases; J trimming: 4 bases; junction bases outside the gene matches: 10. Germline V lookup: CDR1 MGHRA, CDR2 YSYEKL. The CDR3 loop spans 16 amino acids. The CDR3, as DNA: TGCGCCAGCAGCCCCGGGACTAGCAAATTCGGAGAGACCCAGTACTTC. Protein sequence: CASSPGTSKFGETQYF.

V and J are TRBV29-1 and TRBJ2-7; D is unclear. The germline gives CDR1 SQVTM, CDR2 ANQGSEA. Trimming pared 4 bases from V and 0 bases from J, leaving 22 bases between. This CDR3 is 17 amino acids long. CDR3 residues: CSVVFASSDVSSYEQYF. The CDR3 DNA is TGCAGCGTTGTGTTCGCTTCGAGCGACGTAAGCTCCTACGAGCAGTACTTC.

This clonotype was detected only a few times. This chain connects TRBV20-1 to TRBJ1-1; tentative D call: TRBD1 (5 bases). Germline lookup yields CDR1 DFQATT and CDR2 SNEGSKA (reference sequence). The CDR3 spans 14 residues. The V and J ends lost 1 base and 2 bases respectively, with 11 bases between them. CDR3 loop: CSARVGTLNTEAFF. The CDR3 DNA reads TGCAGTGCTAGAGTCGGGACCTTAAACACTGAAGCTTTCTTT.

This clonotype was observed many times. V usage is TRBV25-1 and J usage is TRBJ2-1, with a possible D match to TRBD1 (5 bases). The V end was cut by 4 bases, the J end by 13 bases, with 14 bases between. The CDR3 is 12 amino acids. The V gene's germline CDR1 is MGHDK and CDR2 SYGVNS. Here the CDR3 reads CASSVSGAAQFF. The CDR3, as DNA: TGTGCCAGCAGTGTGTCTGGGGCAGCACAGTTCTTC.

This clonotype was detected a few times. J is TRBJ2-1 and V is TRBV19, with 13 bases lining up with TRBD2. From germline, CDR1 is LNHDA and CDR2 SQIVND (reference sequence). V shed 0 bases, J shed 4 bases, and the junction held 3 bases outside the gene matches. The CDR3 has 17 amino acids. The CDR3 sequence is CASSIEGLAGAYNEQFF. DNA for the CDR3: TGTGCCAGTAGTATAGAAGGACTAGCGGGAGCTTACAATGAGCAGTTCTTC. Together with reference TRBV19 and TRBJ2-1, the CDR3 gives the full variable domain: DGGITQSPKYLFRKEGQNVTLSCEQNLNHDAMYWYRQDPGQGLRLIYYSQIVNDFQKGDIAEGYSVSREKKESFPLTVTSAQKNPTAFYLCASSIEGLAGAYNEQFFGPGTRLTVL.

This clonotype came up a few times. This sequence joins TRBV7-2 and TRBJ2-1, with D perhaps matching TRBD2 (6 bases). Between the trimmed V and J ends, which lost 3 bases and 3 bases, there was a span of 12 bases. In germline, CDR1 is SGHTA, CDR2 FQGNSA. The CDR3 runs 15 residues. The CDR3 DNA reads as TGTGCCAGCAGCTTCGGGACTCCCGGCTACAATGAGCAGTTCTTC. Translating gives CASSFGTPGYNEQFF.

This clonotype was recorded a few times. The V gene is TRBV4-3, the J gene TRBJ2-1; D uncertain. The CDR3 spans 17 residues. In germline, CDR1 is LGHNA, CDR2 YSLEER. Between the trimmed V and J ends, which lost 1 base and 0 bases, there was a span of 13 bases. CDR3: CASSQGPRLSSYNEQFF. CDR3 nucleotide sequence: TGCGCCAGCAGCCAAGGCCCCCGTCTGAGCTCCTACAATGAGCAGTTCTTC.

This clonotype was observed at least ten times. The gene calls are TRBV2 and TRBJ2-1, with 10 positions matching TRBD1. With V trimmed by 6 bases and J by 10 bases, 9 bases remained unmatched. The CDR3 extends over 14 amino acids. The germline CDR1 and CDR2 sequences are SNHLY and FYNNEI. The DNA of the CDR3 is TGTGCCAGCAGGGGGACAGGGGAGTTGGGCGAGCAGTTCTTC. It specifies CASRGTGELGEQFF.

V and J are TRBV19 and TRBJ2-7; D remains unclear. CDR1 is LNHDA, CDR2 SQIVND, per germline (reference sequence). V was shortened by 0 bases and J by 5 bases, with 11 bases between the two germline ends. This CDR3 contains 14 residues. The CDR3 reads CASSIDFTRDEQYF. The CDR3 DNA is TGTGCCAGTAGTATAGATTTTACCCGGGACGAGCAGTACTTC.